The rows below give T cell receptor beta chains drawn from one sample of a study of blood T cells in healthy people across ages. TCRdb re-analysed the 5' RACE reads in MiXCR, keeping a single row per CDR3 protein. The sample contains around 1,600,000 distinct CDR3 sequences, 35% to 45% of which appear only once. Sequenced input: blood. Source of these receptors: a young woman in good health. CDR3s include the opening cysteine and the closing phenylalanine or tryptophan. D genes are given only for firm matches. The size field is filled for only some rows; it gives once, few, many or a size class.

TRBD2	NA	TRBV4-2	TRBJ2-1	TGTGCCAGCAACAAACCTAGCGGGACCCACAATGAGCAGTTCTTC	CASNKPSGTHNEQFF
NA	NA	TRBV29-1	TRBJ1-1	TGCAGCGTTGTCTTCTGGCTCAGGGGAGGGACTGAAGCTTTCTTT	CSVVFWLRGGTEAFF
NA	NA	TRBV10-3	TRBJ2-7	TGTGCCATCAGTGAGACCCAACTACCCCCAGATACCCAGTACTTC	CAISETQLPPDTQYF
TRBD2	NA	TRBV4-1	TRBJ2-1	TGCGCCAGCAGCCAAGATCCCCCTCGGACTAGCTCCTACAATGAGCAGTTCTTC	CASSQDPPRTSSYNEQFF
TRBD2	NA	TRBV2	TRBJ2-1	TGTGCCAGCAGGGGGAGGGCTAGCGGCAACAATGAGCAGTTCTTC	CASRGRASGNNEQFF
NA	NA	TRBV20-1	TRBJ2-6	TGCAGTGCTAGACTCTGGACACAAGGGCACTCTGGGGCCAACGTCCTGACTTTC	CSARLWTQGHSGANVLTF
TRBD2	NA	TRBV2	TRBJ2-3	TGTGCCAGCCCGGGACTAGCGGGTACTAGCACAGATACGCAGTATTTT	CASPGLAGTSTDTQYF
NA	NA	TRBV3-1	TRBJ2-1	TGTGCCAGCAGCAGAACAATGGGGAATGAGCAGTTCTTC	CASSRTMGNEQFF
TRBD2	NA	TRBV7-9	TRBJ2-3	TGTGCCAGCGGACTAGCGGGAGGAGATACGCAGTATTTT	CASGLAGGDTQYF
NA	few	TRBV4-1	TRBJ2-4	TGCGCCAGCAGCCAGACACCGCTAGCCGGAAACATTCAGTACTTC	CASSQTPLAGNIQYF
NA	few	TRBV9	TRBJ1-1	TGTGCCAGCAGCGTGGCATTATACACTGAAGCTTTCTTT	CASSVALYTEAFF
TRBD1	NA	TRBV2	TRBJ1-1	TGTGCCAGCAGTGAGACAGGGATCCAACGGACTGAAGCTTTCTTT	CASSETGIQRTEAFF
NA	NA	TRBV29-1	TRBJ2-1	TGCAGCGTCATAGACACGGGGCTTTACAATGAGCAGTTCTTC	CSVIDTGLYNEQFF
NA	once	TRBV20-1	TRBJ2-7	TGCAGTGCTATGCTAGGAGGCGAGCAGTACTTC	CSAMLGGEQYF
NA	NA	TRBV5-5	TRBJ2-1	TGTGCCAGCAGCTTGTCGCTCGCGGAGACCCAGTTCTTC	CASSLSLAETQFF
NA	few	TRBV4-1	TRBJ2-7	TGCGCCAGCAGCCATCTAACAGGCAGCTCCTACAATGAGCAGTACTTC	CASSHLTGSSYNEQYF
TRBD2	NA	TRBV3-1	TRBJ2-3	TGTGCCAGCAGCCAAGGTAGACTAGCGGTAGATACGCAGTATTTT	CASSQGRLAVDTQYF
NA	once	TRBV7-7	TRBJ2-3	TGTGCTGGCAGCTTAGAGGGAGGTCGCACAGATACGCAGTATTTT	CAGSLEGGRTDTQYF
NA	NA	TRBV2	TRBJ2-3	TGTGCCAGCAGGGGACTGGGGGATACGCAGTATTTT	CASRGLGDTQYF
NA	NA	TRBV30	TRBJ2-4	TGTGCCTGGACCCCCGGCTGGGGCTTCCAGTACTTC	CAWTPGWGFQYF
NA	once	TRBV4-2	TRBJ2-1	TGTGCCAGCAGCCAAGATACCAGCGAAACTGACAATGAGCAGTTCTTC	CASSQDTSETDNEQFF
NA	NA	TRBV5-1	TRBJ2-5	TGCGCCAGCAGCACGGGACACAGAGAGACCCAGTACTTC	CASSTGHRETQYF
NA	few	TRBV24-1	TRBJ2-5	TGTGCCACCAGTGATTTAGAAAGGTACCAAGAGACCCAGTACTTC	CATSDLERYQETQYF
NA	NA	TRBV18	TRBJ2-5	TGTGCCACAGGGGACTACCAAGAGACCCAGTACTTC	CATGDYQETQYF
TRBD2	NA	TRBV29-1	TRBJ2-1	TGCAGCGTTGAAGGTCATAGCGGGGGGAGCTCCTACAATGAGCAGTTCTTC	CSVEGHSGGSSYNEQFF